This entry features one T cell receptor beta chain sequence. This clonotype was detected ten times or more. Per-base qualities were not stored, and no clone one base away is much larger. TCR cDNA was synthesized by 5'RACE template switching, which introduced a universal primer site and unique molecular identifiers. Priming for cDNA synthesis came from both the TCR alpha and TCR beta constant segments. Two PCR steps were used to amplify libraries, with sample barcodes and sequencing adapters being added in the second step. Sequencing of libraries was done on Illumina HiSeq 2500 (2x100 bp) or NovaSeq (2x150 bp). The authors processed their data as follows. MIGEC handled demultiplexing of reads and collapsing into UMI consensus sequences, while MiXCR performed V(D)J alignment. Vaccine-responding clonotypes were defined with edgeR using replicate PBMC samples, requiring FDR below 0.01 and a log2 fold change above 5 up to day 15. Bulk clonotypes were assigned CD4 or CD8 identity according to which sequenced CD4 or CD8 repertoire held them at higher abundance. To estimate how each clone was distributed across memory phenotypes, clonotype frequencies in memory subsets were weighted by the numbers of FACS-sorted cells. TCRdb ran its own pipeline on the public reads, namely fastp trimming at Q25 and MiXCR clone calling, and kept in-frame beta chains. Under each unique CDR3 protein, matching rows form one entry showing the most common genes and DNA. The V and J calls were determined by TCRdb, not by the authors. The sample has tens of thousands of distinct CDR3 sequences on record, around 5.5% of them singletons. The top ten clones comprise 12% of the sample.

This specimen comes from a study of T cells after yellow fever vaccination (dated by TCRdb to 2018 to 2020). Background for the entire study: Staining for CD3, CD45RA, CCR7 and CD95 was used to sort memory subsets (EM, EMRA, CM and Tscm) on a BD FACS Aria III. Libraries from fractions with low cell numbers were prepared with the SMART-Seq v4 Ultra Low Input RNA kit. Bulk TCR alpha and beta repertoires were sequenced longitudinally to track T-cell clones before and after primary and booster YFV17D yellow fever vaccination. Two healthy male donors, one aged 18 to 29 and one aged 30 to 40 years, made up the cohort. Blood samples were taken at several timepoints before and after primary and secondary immunization, and bulk PBMC replicates and cell subsets were isolated. Sorting of memory subsets took place on days 0, 15 and 45 and at 18 months after primary vaccination, as well as on days 0, 15 and 45 after the 30-year booster.

V trim: 5 bases; J trim: 2 bases; unmatched bases: 5. The CDR3 spans 15 residues, from the cysteine through the phenylalanine. Of all the DNA, just the CDR3 is kept, 45 bases in frame from base 1. CDR1 SGHVS and CDR2 FNYEAQ were looked up in the germline V gene. What the study reported, not specific to this receptor: Computational filtering was needed because FACS-sorted repertoires could contain abundant contaminating clonotypes from the bulk population. In the sorted memory subsets on day 0, nearly all of the vaccine-responding clonotypes fell below detection. Only a couple of donors were included in the study, so the extent to which the findings can be generalized is limited. After the booster, most clones that had expanded after primary vaccination were detected again (about 95% of CD4 and around nine tenths of CD8), suggesting broad maintenance of memory. The secondary T-cell response was found to be weaker but faster than the primary response, with a peak reached on day 5 rather than on day 15. A small share of clonotypes was detected in both CD4 and CD8 compartments, with the overlap likely arising from convergent recombination.

In light of the paper, this sample's treatment or condition label describes: live attenuated yellow fever vaccine strain. A standard Ficoll-Paque protocol was used to isolate PBMCs from peripheral blood. RNA from sorted memory subsets was extracted with the RNeasy Micro Kit. The starting material was PBMCs, either bulk or a sorted T-cell subset (CD4+, CD8+, memory, or dextramer-sorted; not recorded which), obtained 15 days after the yellow fever booster vaccination. The receptor chain draws on TRBV7-6 and TRBJ2-5; a stretch of 10 junction bases matches TRBD2. The TCR was taken from a man aged 25 to 45 who received the YFV17D yellow fever vaccine. The CDR3 sequence is CASSQAGGLQETQYF. The base sequence is TGTGCCAGCAGCCAAGCGGGAGGGCTTCAAGAGACCCAGTACTTC.